A selection of T cell receptor beta chains follows, all from one sample in a study of shared clonotypes between healthy human individuals. Sequencing used immunoSEQ multiplex PCR; TCRdb keeps in-frame clones, though not all of them. The table shows 1,400,000 or so clones, with about 98.5% occurring only once. Source material: naive CD4+ T cells sorted from blood. The receptors shown here come from a man younger than 40 in good health. The CDR3 runs from the conserved cysteine through the conserved F or W. D genes are given only for firm matches. The size entry is marked missing in some rows and otherwise reads once, few, many or a size class.

>TRBV11-2|.|TRBJ2-7|.
TGTGCCAGCAGCTTTCAGGTTCGCTACGAGCAGTACTTC
CASSFQVRYEQYF
>TRBV6-5|.|TRBJ2-1|.
TGTGCCAGCAGTTCACATAAAAAGGAAGACACGGTCAGGTTCTTC
CASSSHKKEDTVRFF
>TRBV18|TRBD1|TRBJ2-7|once
TGTGCCAGCTCCGGGACAGGGGGCCACGAGCAGTACTTC
CASSGTGGHEQYF
>TRBV4-3|.|TRBJ1-1|once
TGCGCCAGCAGCCAAGAGTCCAGGGCCGCGGCCGGAGCTTTCTTT
CASSQESRAAAGAFF
>TRBV2|.|TRBJ2-7|.
TGTGCCAGCAGTGACGAAGTGGCCTACGAGCAGTACTTC
CASSDEVAYEQYF
>TRBV29-1|.|TRBJ2-3|.
TGCAGCGTTGAAGACGACAAGACAGATACGCAGTATTTT
CSVEDDKTDTQYF
>TRBV7-8|.|TRBJ2-7|.
TGTGCCAGCAGCTTGACTAGGAGCTCCTACGAGCAGTACTTC
CASSLTRSSYEQYF
>TRBV19|TRBD2|TRBJ2-3|few
TGTGCCAGTAGTATACTCGGGGGGTTAAGGTTTGCTACGGCAGATACGCAGTATTTT
CASSILGGLRFATADTQYF
>TRBV7-9|.|TRBJ2-1|.
TGTGCCAGCAGCTTAGCTTCTCGCGGGGAAGACAATGAGCAGTTCTTC
CASSLASRGEDNEQFF
>TRBV15|.|TRBJ1-2|.
TGTGCCACCAGCACCGGACAGACCTATGGCTACACCTTC
CATSTGQTYGYTF
>TRBV30|.|TRBJ1-5|.
TGTGCCTGGAGCGGACCGTCCAGCGGCAATCAGCCCCAGCATTTT
CAWSGPSSGNQPQHF
>TRBV20-1|.|TRBJ2-7|.
TGCAGTGCAAGCGCGTCCTACGAGCAGTACTTC
CSASASYEQYF
>TRBV7-2|TRBD1|TRBJ2-7|.
TGTGCCAGCAGCTTAGATAAGGGGGCGGGTGAGCAGTACTTC
CASSLDKGAGEQYF
>TRBV6-5|.|TRBJ1-5|.
TGTGCCAGCAGTTACTCGGCCAATAGCAATCAGCCCCAGCATTTT
CASSYSANSNQPQHF
>TRBV18|.|TRBJ2-7|.
TGTGCCAGCTCATCCGTCTCCTCATCCTACGAGCAGTACTTC
CASSSVSSSYEQYF
>TRBV5-4|.|TRBJ2-5|.
TGTGCCAGCAGCTTGACCCTTTCGGAGACCCAGTACTTC
CASSLTLSETQYF
>TRBV29-1|TRBD2|TRBJ2-3|.
TGCAGCGTTGAGTGGGGCGGGAGAAGAGATACGCAGTATTTT
CSVEWGGRRDTQYF
>TRBV29-1|.|TRBJ2-3|.
TGCAGCGTAAGTGCCACAGATACGCAGTATTTT
CSVSATDTQYF
>TRBV5-4|.|TRBJ2-7|.
TGTGCCAGCAGCCCGGGCCCGTCCGGGCCGGTAGCGCAGTACTTC
CASSPGPSGPVAQYF
>TRBV27|TRBD1|TRBJ2-1|.
TGTGCCAGCATTGACCGGACAGGGCCCTACAATGAGCAGTTCTTC
CASIDRTGPYNEQFF
>TRBV28|.|TRBJ2-7|.
TGTGCCAGCAGCACCCCGGGCGTAGGGGACTACGAGCAGTACTTC
CASSTPGVGDYEQYF
>TRBV30|.|TRBJ2-1|.
TGTGCCTGGATTGGGGGGCACTACAATGAGCAGTTCTTC
CAWIGGHYNEQFF
>TRBV28|.|TRBJ2-6|.
TGTGCCAGCAGCCTCCAGGGGACTGGGGCCAACGTCCTGACTTTC
CASSLQGTGANVLTF
>TRBV7-9|.|TRBJ2-5|.
TGTGCCAGCAGCTTAGGATATCTGCAGTCAGAGACCCAGTACTTC
CASSLGYLQSETQYF
>TRBV18|.|TRBJ1-4|.
TGTGCCAGCTCACCGTCGAATGAAAAACTGTTTTTT
CASSPSNEKLFF
>TRBV27|TRBD2|TRBJ2-3|.
TGTGCCAGCAGTAACGGACTAGCGGGAGGGCCGCATACGCAGTATTTT
CASSNGLAGGPHTQYF
>TRBV9|TRBD2|TRBJ2-1|.
TGTGCCAGCAGCGTAGGTTTGGGGGGAACTAGCGGAAACAATGAGCAGTTCTTC
CASSVGLGGTSGNNEQFF
>TRBV10-2|TRBD2|TRBJ2-7|.
TGCGCCAGCAGTGAGATATTGCAGCGGGGGTCCTACGAGCAGTACTTC
CASSEILQRGSYEQYF
>TRBV27|.|TRBJ1-5|.
TGTGCCAGCAGACCCCCGTCCAGGGTCAATCAGCCCCAGCATTTT
CASRPPSRVNQPQHF
>TRBV18|.|TRBJ2-2|.
TGTGCCAGCTCACCAGGCCGACAGGTCCCCGGGGAGCTGTTTTTT
CASSPGRQVPGELFF
>TRBV9|.|TRBJ2-7|.
TGTGCCAGCAGCGTAGGTCCCTCGGGGGAGCAGTACTTC
CASSVGPSGEQYF
>TRBV4-3|.|TRBJ2-2|.
TGCGCCAGCAGCCGACCTGTACTCTTGAACACCGGGGAGCTGTTTTTT
CASSRPVLLNTGELFF
>TRBV7-2|TRBD2|TRBJ2-1|.
TGTGCCAGCAGCGGCGGACTAGCGGGAGCGAATGAGCAGTTCTTC
CASSGGLAGANEQFF
>TRBV7-2|.|TRBJ2-2|once
TGTGCCAGCAGCCTAACAGGGCGGGACACCGGGGAGCTGTTTTTT
CASSLTGRDTGELFF
>TRBV5-1|.|TRBJ1-2|few
TGCGCCAGCAGCTTGGACAGCGTCTATGGCTACACCTTC
CASSLDSVYGYTF
>TRBV27|.|TRBJ2-7|.
TGTGCCAGCAGCCTTTTCCTGCGGGACCCATACGAGCAGTACTTC
CASSLFLRDPYEQYF
>TRBV14|.|TRBJ1-5|.
TGTGCCAGCAGCCCCATGCAGGGTGGGCAGCCCCAGCATTTT
CASSPMQGGQPQHF
>TRBV5-1|TRBD1|TRBJ1-1|once
TGCGCCAGCAGCTTGGTTGCAGGGGGCATGAACACTGAAGCTTTCTTT
CASSLVAGGMNTEAFF
>TRBV11-3|.|TRBJ2-5|.
TGTGCCAGCAGCTTCCAGGGCGCGAAGACCCAGTACTTC
CASSFQGAKTQYF
>TRBV30|.|TRBJ1-1|.
TGTGCCTCCAAAATCGATATGTCGGGGGAAGACAGGATGAACACTGAAGCTTTCTTT
CASKIDMSGEDRMNTEAFF
>TRBV7-8|.|TRBJ2-7|few
TGTGCCAGCAGCCGAGGCTCAACAGGGTACGAGCAGTACTTC
CASSRGSTGYEQYF
>TRBV6-6|.|TRBJ2-7|once
TGTGCCAGCAGATCTGGAACTACCCCCTACGAGCAGTACTTC
CASRSGTTPYEQYF
>TRBV28|TRBD1|TRBJ1-5|once
TGTGCCAGCAGCTTGTTTTCCCGGGACAGCGAAACTCAGCCCCAGCATTTT
CASSLFSRDSETQPQHF
>TRBV15|.|TRBJ2-2|.
TGTGCCACCGGTTATACCGGGAGTATCACCGGGGAGCTGTTTTTT
CATGYTGSITGELFF
>TRBV28|.|TRBJ2-1|.
TGTGCCAGCACTACGATGCTAGCGACCTACAATGAGCAGTTCTTC
CASTTMLATYNEQFF
>TRBV4-1|TRBD1|TRBJ2-7|once
TGCGCCAGCAGCCTTCGGACAGGGGGTACCTACGAGCAGTACTTC
CASSLRTGGTYEQYF
>TRBV19|.|TRBJ2-1|once
TGTGCCAGTAGTATAAGCGACCATCCCTACAATGAGCAGTTCTTC
CASSISDHPYNEQFF
>TRBV6-1|TRBD1|TRBJ2-2|.
TGTGCCAGCAGCGCGGGACAGGGGAACACCGGGGAGCTGTTTTTT
CASSAGQGNTGELFF
>TRBV25-1|.|TRBJ2-7|.
TGTGCCAGCAGCTACAGGGCCTACTACGAGCAGTACTTC
CASSYRAYYEQYF